This T cell receptor (beta chain) stems from a study of regulatory and conventional T cells in RAG deficiency. The sorted conventional CD4+ T cells were CD25-low and CD127-high, with genomic DNA sequenced. A note on this clone: What it recognizes is unknown.

The ends were cut back, 2 bases at V and 4 bases at J, with 12 bases in the middle. The germline V gene encodes CDR1 SGHKS and CDR2 YYEKEE (reference sequence). The CDR3 runs to 15 residues. Study-level results: Patient subsets had shorter CDR3s; Omenn Treg-Tconv overlap exceeded 75%.

TCRdb's table, derived via immunoSEQ multiplex PCR, lists solely in-frame clones and lacks some. The sample lists more than 40,000 clones, approximately 90% occurring once. Separately, the same data were catalogued under a study of regulatory T cells. That report notes: The PCR used 52 TRBV and 13 TRBJ primers.

The receptor's source is a human donor in good health. V gene TRBV5-5 combines with J gene TRBJ1-4; TRBD1 might be the D (6 bases). Sequenced sample: CD4+ effector T cells sorted from blood. This CDR3 reads CASSFSGQLNEKLFF. DNA of the CDR3: TGTGCCAGCAGCTTCTCAGGACAGCTTAATGAAAAACTGTTTTTT.